The 32 T cell receptor beta chains reported below all come from one sample, sequenced in a study of cytomegalovirus exposure and HLA in healthy donors (dated by TCRdb to about 2017). Receptor amplification or capture employed the immunoSEQ multiplex PCR assay. The multiplex PCR relied on a mix of 60 forward primers for TCR Vbeta segments and 13 reverse primers for TCR Jbeta segments. Sourced from immuneACCESS, this table was stored by TCRdb with only in-frame sequences that have V and J called. A share of the clones is absent; for the studies checked, an unresolved V gene accounts for under half, and the remainder has no known explanation. The table for this sample lists approximately 110,000 clones; about 70% of them were counted only once. The biggest ten clones account for around 4.8% of the sample. Sequencing was performed on PBMCs. The receptors shown here come from a man between 25 and 39 years old in good health and CMV-seropositive.

V gene TRBV5-1 combines with J gene TRBJ2-3; D possibly corresponds to TRBD2 (5 bases). CDR1 and CDR2 from the germline V gene are SGHRS and YFSETQ. This CDR3 is built from 14 residues. V was pared by 3 bases and J by 1 base, with 9 bases between. The CDR3 loop reads CASSWNGGTDTQYF. DNA of the CDR3: TGCGCCAGCAGCTGGAACGGGGGCACAGATACGCAGTATTTT.

The chain carries TRBV6-5 and TRBJ2-3; tentative D call: TRBD2 (5 bases). This CDR3 has 16 residues. The germline CDR1 and CDR2 sequences are MNHEY and SVGAGI. Deletions cut 0 bases from V and 6 bases from J, with 16 bases between. DNA for the CDR3: TGTGCCAGCAGTTACTCCGGGTCCCTTCCGGGGGATACGCAGTATTTT. As protein: CASSYSGSLPGDTQYF.

The chain uses TRBV5-1 and TRBJ1-1; D is ambiguous. The germline V gene encodes CDR1 SGHRS and CDR2 YFSETQ. Between the trimmed V and J ends, which lost 4 bases and 0 bases, there was a span of 7 bases. This CDR3 has 13 residues. The CDR3: CASSPGLNTEAFF. In DNA form, the CDR3 reads TGCGCCAGCAGCCCCGGTCTGAACACTGAAGCTTTCTTT.

This sequence joins TRBV7-7 and TRBJ2-3; no reliable D call. The ends were cut back, 0 bases at V and 6 bases at J, with 13 bases in the middle. The CDR3 has 15 amino acids. The germline V gene encodes CDR1 SSHAT and CDR2 FNYEAQ (reference sequence). The CDR3 loop reads CASSLAAAPTDTQYF. CDR3 nucleotide sequence: TGTGCCAGCAGCTTAGCGGCGGCACCCACGGATACGCAGTATTTT.

The V call is TRBV28, the J call TRBJ2-5, with a possible D match to TRBD2 (6 bases). Germline V lookup: CDR1 MDHEN, CDR2 SYDVKM. V lost 3 bases, J lost 0 bases, and 11 bases lay in between. The CDR3 spans 15 residues. As DNA, the CDR3 is TGTGCCAGCAGTTTGGGTTGGGGGGACCAAGAGACCCAGTACTTC. Translation: CASSLGWGDQETQYF.

This chain uses TRBV14 with TRBJ1-2; D not certain. Germline V gives CDR1 SGHDN, CDR2 FVKESK. V was cut by 1 base and J by 8 bases, with 17 bases left in between. The length of the CDR3 is 15 residues. CDR3 bases: TGTGCCAGCAGCCAAGGGTACAGCTACTTTGGGGGCTACACCTTC. Amino acids: CASSQGYSYFGGYTF.

In regard to this clone: A read error may produce the germline difference seen at one junction end. This chain connects TRBV30 to TRBJ1-2; the match to TRBD1 covers 11 bases. This CDR3 comprises 13 residues. Germline V CDR1 and CDR2: GTSNPN, SVGIG (reference sequence). CDR3 protein: CAWSQDRGRGYPF. CDR3 DNA: TGTGCCTGGAGCCAGGACAGGGGGCGTGGCTACCCCTTC.

This chain links TRBV18 with TRBJ1-4; TRBD1 is a possible D gene (5 bases). The CDR3 consists of 14 residues. The ends were cut back, 2 bases at V and 7 bases at J, with 11 bases in the middle. CDR1 is KGHSH, CDR2 LQKENI, per germline. The CDR3 spells CASSPIGAPEKLFF. The CDR3 region has the DNA TGTGCCAGCTCACCAATAGGGGCGCCTGAAAAACTGTTTTTT. Based on the CDR3 plus reference TRBV18 and TRBJ1-4, the full variable domain is NAGVMQNPRHLVRRRGQEARLRCSPMKGHSHVYWYRQLPEEGLKFMVYLQKENIIDESGMPKERFSAEFPKEGPSILRIQQVVRGDSAAYFCASSPIGAPEKLFFGSGTQLSVL.

This rearrangement joins TRBV30 to TRBJ2-2; D gene unclear. This CDR3 has 12 amino acids. Trimming removed 5 bases from V and 3 bases from J, with 7 bases in between. Germline loops: CDR1 GTSNPN, CDR2 SVGIG (reference sequence). DNA for the CDR3: TGTGCCTGGGGGCAGGACACCGGGGAGCTGTTTTTT. This codes for CAWGQDTGELFF.

Here the CDR3 reads CASSQRRRSYEQYF. The CDR3 nucleotides are TGTGCCAGCAGCCAACGGAGAAGGTCCTACGAGCAGTACTTC. J is TRBJ2-7 and V is TRBV5-8, with no clear D. Germline CDR1 and CDR2: SGHTS and YDEGEE. The CDR3 extends over 14 amino acids. V was pared by 4 bases and J by 1 base, with 12 bases between. The full variable domain, in which reference TRBV5-8 and TRBJ2-7 provide the parts outside the CDR3, is EAGVTQSPTHLIKTRGQQATLRCSPISGHTSVYWYQQALGLGLQFLLWYDEGEERNRGNFPPRFSGRQFPNYSSELNVNALELEDSALYLCASSQRRRSYEQYFGPGTRLTVT.

This chain uses TRBV4-3 with TRBJ2-2; D not resolved. This CDR3 contains 15 residues. The germline gives CDR1 LGHNA, CDR2 YSLEER. Trimming pared 3 bases from V and 1 base from J, leaving 9 bases between. The CDR3 reads CASSHASLNTGELFF. As DNA, the CDR3 is TGCGCCAGCAGCCATGCCAGTTTGAACACCGGGGAGCTGTTTTTT.

The chain links TRBV30 to TRBJ2-5, with D possibly being TRBD2 (7 bases). Germline CDR1 and CDR2: GTSNPN and SVGIG (reference sequence). V lost 1 base to trimming and J lost 1 base, with 10 bases between them. This CDR3 has 14 amino acids. The CDR3: CAWSGGGAQETQYF. CDR3 in DNA: TGTGCCTGGAGTGGAGGGGGGGCCCAAGAGACCCAGTACTTC.

This clone was seen only a few times. V and J are TRBV4-3 and TRBJ1-6, with D perhaps matching TRBD1 (5 bases). V was pared by 5 bases and J by 12 bases, with 20 bases between. The CDR3 runs 15 residues. Germline loops: CDR1 LGHNA, CDR2 YSLEER. The CDR3 loop is CASSGSRQTGVPLHF. The CDR3 DNA sequence: TGCGCCAGCAGCGGTTCCCGCCAAACGGGGGTACCCCTCCACTTT.

This clone was counted between two and nine times. The rearrangement joins TRBV2 to TRBJ1-1, with D possibly matching TRBD1 (6 bases). V lost 5 bases and J lost 4, with 11 bases in between. Germline V gene data show CDR1 as SNHLY and CDR2 as FYNNEI. The CDR3 consists of 13 residues. In nucleotides, the CDR3 is TGTGCCAGCAGTTATGACAGGCGCACTGAAGCTTTCTTT. It specifies CASSYDRRTEAFF.

J is TRBJ2-3 and V is TRBV10-3; possibly TRBD1 for D (6 bases). V was shortened by 2 bases and J by 1 base, with 10 bases between the two germline ends. The length of the CDR3 is 15 residues. Per germline, CDR1 ENHRY and CDR2 SYGVKD. CDR3 amino acids: CAISEQNRGTDTQYF. For the CDR3, the DNA is TGTGCCATCAGTGAGCAAAACAGGGGCACAGATACGCAGTATTTT.

This rearrangement joins TRBV7-6 to TRBJ1-2, with 8 bases that match TRBD1. V shed 5 bases, J shed 7 bases, and the junction held 12 bases outside the gene matches. Looked up from germline, CDR1 is SGHVS and CDR2 is FNYEAQ. CDR3 size: 15 residues. CDR3: CASSRSPDRGGGYTF. CDR3 coding DNA: TGTGCCAGCAGCCGTTCTCCCGACAGGGGTGGTGGCTACACCTTC.

The chain uses TRBV2 and TRBJ1-1, with D perhaps matching TRBD1 (6 bases). The length of the CDR3 is 18 residues. V was cut by 6 bases and J by 3 bases, with 26 bases left in between. Germline V gene sequence: CDR1 SNHLY, CDR2 FYNNEI. CDR3 DNA sequence: TGTGCCAGCAGCCAGGACAGCCGAACTCCGGGGGGTGACACTGAAGCTTTCTTT. It is translated as CASSQDSRTPGGDTEAFF.

This clone was found a few times. The chain is built from TRBV7-9 and TRBJ2-7; 11 bases are a match to TRBD2. V was clipped by 2 bases and J by 4 bases; unmatched bases: 4. The CDR3 consists of 15 residues. Germline CDR1 and CDR2: SEHNR and FQNEAQ (reference sequence). CDR3 nucleotide sequence: TGTGCCAGCAGCTTAACGGCTAGCGGGGGGTACGAGCAGTACTTC. The encoded protein is CASSLTASGGYEQYF.

The chain recombines TRBV7-2 with TRBJ2-3; D perhaps matches TRBD1 (5 bases). The V gene's germline CDR1 is SGHTA and CDR2 FQGNSA. CDR3 length: 14 amino acids. Trimming pared 1 base from V and 4 bases from J, leaving 9 bases between. CDR3 in DNA: TGTGCCAGCAGCTTAGACAGGTCCTCAGATACGCAGTATTTT. This sequence encodes CASSLDRSSDTQYF.

The rearrangement uses TRBV5-6 and TRBJ1-2; the D is unclear. Trimming stripped 4 bases from V and 4 bases from J, with 5 bases between. CDR1 is SGHDT and CDR2 is YYEEEE in the germline V gene. The CDR3 covers 11 residues. The CDR3: CASSGPYGYTF. Here the CDR3 DNA reads TGTGCCAGCAGCGGCCCCTATGGCTACACCTTC. Full variable domain (missing parts from reference TRBV5-6 and TRBJ1-2): DAGVTQSPTHLIKTRGQQVTLRCSPKSGHDTVSWYQQALGQGPQFIFQYYEEEERQRGNFPDRFSGHQFPNYSSELNVNALLLGDSALYLCASSGPYGYTFGSGTRLTVV.

CDR3: CASASGGTGGGQPQHF. The CDR3, as DNA: TGTGCCAGCGCATCGGGAGGGACAGGGGGTGGGCAGCCCCAGCATTTT. The chain uses TRBV28 and TRBJ1-5, with TRBD1 identical over 11 bases. The CDR3 runs to 16 residues. V trimming: 8 bases; J trimming: 7 bases; junction bases outside the gene matches: 13. Germline V gene data show CDR1 as MDHEN and CDR2 as SYDVKM.

CDR3 protein: CSVEQENTEAFF. DNA of the CDR3: TGCAGCGTTGAACAGGAAAACACTGAAGCTTTCTTT. The chain is built from TRBV29-1 and TRBJ1-1; D not certain. V lost 2 bases and J lost 2, with 6 bases in between. This CDR3 is built from 12 residues. Germline V gene data show CDR1 as SQVTM and CDR2 as ANQGSEA.

The rearrangement joins TRBV30 to TRBJ1-5, with 9 bases aligning to TRBD1. V was pared by 7 bases and J by 6 bases, with 7 bases of the junction left unmatched. The CDR3 sequence is 13 residues long. Germline CDR1 GTSNPN, CDR2 SVGIG (reference sequence). This chain's CDR3 is CAFTGGGIQPQHF. CDR3 coding DNA: TGTGCCTTCACAGGGGGCGGAATTCAGCCCCAGCATTTT.

Concerning this clone itself: Other DNA sequences in the same sample also yield this CDR3. The chain links TRBV4-2 to TRBJ1-4; TRBD1 agrees at 8 bases. V shed 0 bases and J 3 bases; nucleotides not matched to a gene: 0. The CDR3 runs to 15 residues. CDR1 is LGHNA and CDR2 is YNFKEQ in the germline V gene. This CDR3 reads CASSQDRGPNEKLFF. The CDR3 DNA reads TGTGCCAGCAGCCAAGACAGGGGGCCTAATGAAAAACTGTTTTTT.

The CDR3 region is CASSLVLRGEQYF. CDR3 coding DNA: TGTGCCAGCAGCTTAGTTCTTCGGGGCGAGCAGTACTTC. The J gene is TRBJ2-7, the V gene TRBV7-6, with D possibly matching TRBD2 (5 bases). The CDR3 is made up of 13 amino acids. Deletions cut 1 base from V and 6 bases from J, with 10 bases between. The germline V gene encodes CDR1 SGHVS and CDR2 FNYEAQ.

Only one count was recorded for this clone. The V gene is TRBV6-1, the J gene TRBJ1-5; the match to TRBD1 covers 8 bases. Losses at the gene ends were 2 bases for V and 7 bases for J; bases not matched to a gene: 7. This CDR3 spans 15 amino acids. Germline V gene sequence: CDR1 MNHNS, CDR2 SASEGT. The CDR3 DNA reads TGTGCCAGCAGTGAAATAGCAGGGGGCGAGCAGCCCCAGCATTTT. The encoded protein is CASSEIAGGEQPQHF.

The chain couples TRBV5-4 to TRBJ1-2; the D gene is possibly TRBD1 (6 bases). CDR3 length: 14 amino acids. The V end was cut by 0 bases, the J end by 8 bases, with 14 bases between. The germline gives CDR1 SGHNT, CDR2 YYREEE (reference sequence). The CDR3, as DNA: TGTGCCAGCAGCTTGGGGGCTGGGGGCCGGGGCTACACCTTC. This codes for CASSLGAGGRGYTF. The variable domain in full, completed from reference TRBV5-4 and TRBJ1-2, reads ETGVTQSPTHLIKTRGQQVTLRCSSQSGHNTVSWYQQALGQGPQFIFQYYREEENGRGNFPPRFSGLQFPNYSSELNVNALELDDSALYLCASSLGAGGRGYTFGSGTRLTVV.

The chain carries TRBV7-8 and TRBJ2-7; 7 nucleotides line up with TRBD1. The V and J ends lost 5 bases and 3 bases, in that order; junction bases with no gene match: 7. Germline V gene data show CDR1 as SGHVS and CDR2 as FQNEAQ. The CDR3 is 14 residues long. As DNA, the CDR3 is TGTGCCAGCAGCCCACCGGGACAGAACTACGAGCAGTACTTC. This translates into CASSPPGQNYEQYF.

The chain links TRBV5-1 to TRBJ2-5; 7 bases fit TRBD2. Germline V gene lookup returns CDR1 SGHRS and CDR2 YFSETQ. The ends lost 4 bases at V and 3 bases at J; junction bases unmatched: 12. The CDR3 totals 16 residues. The CDR3 nucleotides are TGCGCCAGCAGCCCTGTAGGCTCCAGCGGGGAAGAGACCCAGTACTTC. Translated: CASSPVGSSGEETQYF.

This sequence joins TRBV19 and TRBJ2-5; D call uncertain. The germline CDR1 and CDR2 sequences are LNHDA and SQIVND (reference sequence). The CDR3 extends over 12 amino acids. Trimming removed 6 bases at V and 5 bases at J, with 10 bases between. The CDR3 spells CASSSNRETQYF. The CDR3 DNA follows: TGTGCCAGTAGCTCCAATCGGGAGACCCAGTACTTC.

V is TRBV5-4 and J is TRBJ2-5; 12 nucleotides match TRBD2. The ends lost 1 base at V and 1 base at J; junction bases unmatched: 2. The CDR3 spans 16 residues. Germline values: CDR1 SGHNT, CDR2 YYREEE (reference sequence). CDR3 in DNA: TGTGCCAGCAGCTTGCGACTAGCGGGGGCCCAAGAGACCCAGTACTTC. It is translated as CASSLRLAGAQETQYF.

The rearrangement joins TRBV5-8 to TRBJ2-3, with 10 bases matching TRBD2. CDR3 length: 15 amino acids. CDR1 is SGHTS and CDR2 is YDEGEE in the germline V gene. V dropped 3 bases and J dropped 2; count of bases not matched to a gene: 3. In nucleotides, the CDR3 is TGTGCCAGCAGCTCGGGACTAGCGATCACAGATACGCAGTATTTT. Translating it yields CASSSGLAITDTQYF.